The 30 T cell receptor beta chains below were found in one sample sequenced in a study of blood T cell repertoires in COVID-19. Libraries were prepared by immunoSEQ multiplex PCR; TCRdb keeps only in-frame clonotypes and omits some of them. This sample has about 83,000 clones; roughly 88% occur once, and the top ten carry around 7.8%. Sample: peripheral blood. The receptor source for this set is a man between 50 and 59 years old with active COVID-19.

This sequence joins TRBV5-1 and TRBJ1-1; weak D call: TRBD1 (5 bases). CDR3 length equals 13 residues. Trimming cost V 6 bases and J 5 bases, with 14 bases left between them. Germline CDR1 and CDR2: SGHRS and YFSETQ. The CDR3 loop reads CASTPGGGTEAFF. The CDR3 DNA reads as TGCGCCAGCACACCTGGTGGGGGGACTGAAGCTTTCTTT.

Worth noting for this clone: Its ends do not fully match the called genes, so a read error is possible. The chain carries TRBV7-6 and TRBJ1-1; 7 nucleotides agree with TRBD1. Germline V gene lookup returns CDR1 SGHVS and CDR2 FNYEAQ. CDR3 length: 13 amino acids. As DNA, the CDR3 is TGTGCCAGCACCTTAGGACAGGTGACTGAAGCTTTCTTT. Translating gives CASTLGQVTEAFF.

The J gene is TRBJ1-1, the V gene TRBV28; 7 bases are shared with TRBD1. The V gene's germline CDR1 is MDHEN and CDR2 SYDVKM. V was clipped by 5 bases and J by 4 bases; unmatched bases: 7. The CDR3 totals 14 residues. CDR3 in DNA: TGTGCCAGCAGTACCCATTACAGGGGCACTGAAGCTTTCTTT. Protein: CASSTHYRGTEAFF.

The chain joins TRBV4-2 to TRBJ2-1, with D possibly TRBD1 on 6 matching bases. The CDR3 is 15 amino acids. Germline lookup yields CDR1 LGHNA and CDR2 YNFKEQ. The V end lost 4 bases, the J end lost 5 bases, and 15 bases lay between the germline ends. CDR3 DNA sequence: TGTGCCAGCAGCCCGGACAGAGCTCGAAACAATGAGCAGTTCTTC. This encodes CASSPDRARNNEQFF.

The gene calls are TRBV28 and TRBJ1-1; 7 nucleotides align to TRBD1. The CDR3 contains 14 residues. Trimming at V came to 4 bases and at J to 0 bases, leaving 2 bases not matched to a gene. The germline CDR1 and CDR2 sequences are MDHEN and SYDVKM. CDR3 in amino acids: CASSYTGVNTEAFF. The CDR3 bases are TGTGCCAGCAGTTACACAGGGGTGAACACTGAAGCTTTCTTT.

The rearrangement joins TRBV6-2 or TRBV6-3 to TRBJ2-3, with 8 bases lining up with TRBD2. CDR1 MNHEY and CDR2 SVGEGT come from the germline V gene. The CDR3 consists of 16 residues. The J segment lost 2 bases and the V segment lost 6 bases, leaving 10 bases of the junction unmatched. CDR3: CASSTFLAGFTDTQYF. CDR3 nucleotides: TGTGCCAGCAGCACCTTTCTAGCGGGTTTCACAGATACGCAGTATTTT.

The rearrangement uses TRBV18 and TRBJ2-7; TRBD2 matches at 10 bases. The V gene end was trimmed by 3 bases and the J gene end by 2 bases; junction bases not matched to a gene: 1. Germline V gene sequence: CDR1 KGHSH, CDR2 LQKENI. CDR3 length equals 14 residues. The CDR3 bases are TGTGCCAGCTCACCCGGACTAGCGGCCTACGAGCAGTACTTC. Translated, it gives CASSPGLAAYEQYF.

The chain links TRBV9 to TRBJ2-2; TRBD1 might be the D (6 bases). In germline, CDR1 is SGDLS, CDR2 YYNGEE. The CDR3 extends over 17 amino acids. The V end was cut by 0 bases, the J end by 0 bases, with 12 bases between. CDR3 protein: CASSVVPGAANTGELFF. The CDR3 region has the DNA TGTGCCAGCAGCGTAGTCCCAGGGGCCGCGAACACCGGGGAGCTGTTTTTT.

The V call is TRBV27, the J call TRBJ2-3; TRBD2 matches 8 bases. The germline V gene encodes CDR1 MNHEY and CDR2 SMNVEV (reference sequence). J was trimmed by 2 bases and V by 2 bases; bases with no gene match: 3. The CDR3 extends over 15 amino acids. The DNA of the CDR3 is TGTGCCAGCAGTTTAGCGGGGGGCCTCACAGATACGCAGTATTTT. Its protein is CASSLAGGLTDTQYF.

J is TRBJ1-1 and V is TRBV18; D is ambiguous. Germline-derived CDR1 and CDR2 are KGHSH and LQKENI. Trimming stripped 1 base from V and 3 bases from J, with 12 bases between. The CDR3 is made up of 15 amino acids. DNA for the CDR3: TGTGCCAGCTCACCACGATCCGGGGTTGACACTGAAGCTTTCTTT. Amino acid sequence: CASSPRSGVDTEAFF.

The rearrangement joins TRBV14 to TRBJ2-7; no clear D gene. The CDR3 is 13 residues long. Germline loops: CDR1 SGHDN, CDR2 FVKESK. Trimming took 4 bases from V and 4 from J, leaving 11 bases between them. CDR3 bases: TGTGCCAGCAGCCGATTAGGAGATTACGAGCAGTACTTC. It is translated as CASSRLGDYEQYF. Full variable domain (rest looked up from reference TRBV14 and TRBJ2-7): EAGVTQFPSHSVIEKGQTVTLRCDPISGHDNLYWYRRVMGKEIKFLLHFVKESKQDESGMPNNRFLAERTGGTYSTLKVQPAELEDSGVYFCASSRLGDYEQYFGPGTRLTVT.

CDR3 in amino acids: CASKRGRDEQYF. CDR3 nucleotide sequence: TGTGCCAGCAAGCGCGGGAGGGACGAGCAGTACTTC. This chain connects TRBV6-5 to TRBJ2-7, with TRBD2 matching over 9 bases. The germline CDR1 and CDR2 sequences are MNHEY and SVGAGI. This CDR3 comprises 12 residues. The V segment lost 7 bases and the J segment 5 bases; nucleotides outside the gene matches: 3.

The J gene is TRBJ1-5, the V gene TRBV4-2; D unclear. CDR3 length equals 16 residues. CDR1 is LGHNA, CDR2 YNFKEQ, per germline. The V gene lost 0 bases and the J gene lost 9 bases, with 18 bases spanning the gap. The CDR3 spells CASSQDLALTSGPQHF. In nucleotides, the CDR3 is TGTGCCAGCAGCCAAGATCTTGCGCTAACCTCTGGGCCCCAGCATTTT.

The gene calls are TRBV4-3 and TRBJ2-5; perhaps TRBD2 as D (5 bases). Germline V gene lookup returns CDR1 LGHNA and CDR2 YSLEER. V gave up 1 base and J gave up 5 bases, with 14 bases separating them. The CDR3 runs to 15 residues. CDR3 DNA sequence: TGCGCCAGCAGCCAAGGCCGGGCCGGCGGGGAGACCCAGTACTTC. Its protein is CASSQGRAGGETQYF.

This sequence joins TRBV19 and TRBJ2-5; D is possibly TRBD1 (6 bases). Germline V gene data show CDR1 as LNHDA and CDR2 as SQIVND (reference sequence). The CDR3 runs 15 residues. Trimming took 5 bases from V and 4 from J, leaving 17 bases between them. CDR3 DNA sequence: TGTGCCAGTAGTTCGACCGGGACACGGTCAGAGACCCAGTACTTC. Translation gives CASSSTGTRSETQYF.

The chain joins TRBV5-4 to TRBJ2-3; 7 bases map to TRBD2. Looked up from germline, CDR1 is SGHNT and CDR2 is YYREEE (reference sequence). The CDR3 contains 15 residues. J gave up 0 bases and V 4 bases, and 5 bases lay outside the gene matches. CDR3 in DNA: TGTGCCAGCAGCAAAACTAGCGCGAGCACAGATACGCAGTATTTT. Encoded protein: CASSKTSASTDTQYF.

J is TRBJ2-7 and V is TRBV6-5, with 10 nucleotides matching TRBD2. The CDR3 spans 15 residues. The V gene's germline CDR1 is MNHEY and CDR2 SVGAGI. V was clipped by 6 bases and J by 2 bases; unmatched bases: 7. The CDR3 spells CASRSWTSGTYEQYF. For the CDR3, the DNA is TGTGCCAGCAGGTCTTGGACTAGCGGAACCTACGAGCAGTACTTC.

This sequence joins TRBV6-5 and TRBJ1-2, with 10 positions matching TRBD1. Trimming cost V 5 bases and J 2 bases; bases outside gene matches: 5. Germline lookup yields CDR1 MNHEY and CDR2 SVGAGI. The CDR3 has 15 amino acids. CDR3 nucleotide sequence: TGTGCCAGCAGTCCAAGGGACAGGGGCAACTATGGCTACACCTTC. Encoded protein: CASSPRDRGNYGYTF.

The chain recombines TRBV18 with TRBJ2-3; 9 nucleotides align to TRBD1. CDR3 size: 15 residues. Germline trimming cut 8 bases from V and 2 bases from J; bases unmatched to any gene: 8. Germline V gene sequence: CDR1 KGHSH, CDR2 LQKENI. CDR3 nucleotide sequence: TGTGCCAGCCAGACCGGGACAGGGATCACAGATACGCAGTATTTT. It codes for CASQTGTGITDTQYF.

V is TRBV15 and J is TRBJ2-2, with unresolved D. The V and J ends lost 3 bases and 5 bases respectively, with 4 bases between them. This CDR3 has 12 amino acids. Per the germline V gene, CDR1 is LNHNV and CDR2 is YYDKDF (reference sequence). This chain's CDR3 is CATSSLTGELFF. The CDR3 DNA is TGTGCCACCAGCAGTCTAACCGGGGAGCTGTTTTTT.

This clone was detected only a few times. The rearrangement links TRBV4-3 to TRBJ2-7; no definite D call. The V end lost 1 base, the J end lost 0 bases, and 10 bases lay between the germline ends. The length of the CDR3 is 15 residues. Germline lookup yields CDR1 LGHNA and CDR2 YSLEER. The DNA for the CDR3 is TGCGCCAGCAGCCAAGCACGGCAGGTCTCCTACGAGCAGTACTTC. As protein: CASSQARQVSYEQYF.

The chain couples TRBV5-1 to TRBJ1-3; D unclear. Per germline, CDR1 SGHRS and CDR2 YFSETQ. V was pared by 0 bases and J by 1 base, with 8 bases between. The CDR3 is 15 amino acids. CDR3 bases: TGCGCCAGCAGCTTGGGTAGTCAATCTGGAAACACCATATATTTT. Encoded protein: CASSLGSQSGNTIYF.

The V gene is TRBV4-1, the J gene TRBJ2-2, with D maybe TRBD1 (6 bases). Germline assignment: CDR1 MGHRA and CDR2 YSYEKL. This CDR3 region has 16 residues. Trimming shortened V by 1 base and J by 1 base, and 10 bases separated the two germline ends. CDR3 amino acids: CASSQVPGQNTGELFF. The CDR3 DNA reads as TGCGCCAGCAGCCAAGTTCCGGGACAGAACACCGGGGAGCTGTTTTTT.

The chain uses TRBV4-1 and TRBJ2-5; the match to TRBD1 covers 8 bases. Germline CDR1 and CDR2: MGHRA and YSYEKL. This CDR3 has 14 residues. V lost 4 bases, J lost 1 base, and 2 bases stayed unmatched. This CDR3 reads CASSPDRVQETQYF. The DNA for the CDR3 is TGCGCCAGCAGCCCGGACAGGGTCCAAGAGACCCAGTACTTC.

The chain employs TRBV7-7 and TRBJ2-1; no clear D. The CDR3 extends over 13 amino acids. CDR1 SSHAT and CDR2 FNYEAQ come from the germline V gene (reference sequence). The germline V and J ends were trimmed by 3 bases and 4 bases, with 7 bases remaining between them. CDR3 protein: CASSFNTYNEQFF. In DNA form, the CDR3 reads TGTGCCAGCAGCTTTAATACATACAATGAGCAGTTCTTC.

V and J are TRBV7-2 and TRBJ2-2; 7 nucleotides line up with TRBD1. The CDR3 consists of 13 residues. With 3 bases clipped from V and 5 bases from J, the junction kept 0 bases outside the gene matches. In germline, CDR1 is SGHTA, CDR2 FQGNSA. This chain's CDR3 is CASSFRGTGELFF. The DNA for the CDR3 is TGTGCCAGCAGCTTCAGGGGGACCGGGGAGCTGTTTTTT.

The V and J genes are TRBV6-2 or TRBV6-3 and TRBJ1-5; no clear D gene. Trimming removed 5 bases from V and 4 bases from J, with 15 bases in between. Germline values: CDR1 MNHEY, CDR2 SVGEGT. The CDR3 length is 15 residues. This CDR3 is CASSRLEDFNQPQHF. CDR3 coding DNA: TGTGCCAGCAGTAGGTTGGAGGACTTTAATCAGCCCCAGCATTTT.

The CDR3 coding sequence is TGTGCCAGCACTCGGACTAGCGGGGGGGCCTATGGCTACAATGAGCAGTTCTTC. Protein sequence: CASTRTSGGAYGYNEQFF. The V gene is TRBV6-6, the J gene TRBJ2-1, with 15 bases lining up with TRBD2. The ends lost 7 bases at V and 3 bases at J; junction bases unmatched: 10. CDR1 and CDR2 from the germline V gene are MNHNY and SVGAGI (reference sequence). CDR3 length: 18 amino acids.

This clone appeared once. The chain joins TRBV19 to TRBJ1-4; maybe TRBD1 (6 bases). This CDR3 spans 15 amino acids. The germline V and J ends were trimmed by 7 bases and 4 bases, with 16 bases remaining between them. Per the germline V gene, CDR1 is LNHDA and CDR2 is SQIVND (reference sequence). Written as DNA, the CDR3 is TGTGCCAGTAACCTCAGGGGATCGGGTAATGAAAAACTGTTTTTT. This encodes CASNLRGSGNEKLFF.

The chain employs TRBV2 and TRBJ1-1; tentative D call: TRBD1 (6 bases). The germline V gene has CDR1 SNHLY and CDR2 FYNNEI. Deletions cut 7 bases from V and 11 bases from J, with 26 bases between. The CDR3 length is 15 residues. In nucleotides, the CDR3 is TGTGCCAGCAAGGATTCAGGGGTCCCCCCCTCCCCGGCTTTCTTT. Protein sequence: CASKDSGVPPSPAFF.